A single sample gave rise to the 6 T cell receptor beta chains below, sequenced in a study of PD-L1 blockade in urothelial cancer. The assay was immunoSEQ multiplex PCR, and TCRdb's table has in-frame clones only and misses some. There are about 52,000 clones in the sample; approximately 80% occur only once, and approximately 3.3% lies in the top ten. The source material was PBMCs, sampled around atezolizumab (anti-PD-L1) treatment. These receptors all come from a man in his sixties or seventies with urothelial cancer.

This chain uses TRBV18 with TRBJ2-3, with D unclear. Between the trimmed V and J ends, which lost 5 bases and 5 bases, there was a span of 14 bases. CDR1 KGHSH and CDR2 LQKENI come from the germline V gene. The CDR3 is made up of 14 amino acids. Here the CDR3 reads CASSTARGGDTQYF. DNA for the CDR3: TGTGCCAGCTCAACGGCACGAGGTGGAGATACGCAGTATTTT.

With regard to this clone: Other DNA sequences from this sample encode an identical CDR3 as well. The chain uses TRBV5-1 and TRBJ1-5; perhaps TRBD1 as D (6 bases). V lost 0 bases and J 2 bases, leaving 9 bases between the germline ends. The CDR3 covers 15 residues. The V gene's germline CDR1 is SGHRS and CDR2 YFSETQ. The CDR3 region has the DNA TGCGCCAGCAGCTTGGGGGCAGGGGGCAATCAGCCCCAGCATTTT. It is translated as CASSLGAGGNQPQHF.

This clone occurred once. This sequence joins TRBV19 and TRBJ2-5; no clear D gene. The germline CDR1 and CDR2 sequences are LNHDA and SQIVND (reference sequence). The ends were cut back, 4 bases at V and 5 bases at J, with 8 bases in the middle. The CDR3 contains 12 residues. DNA for the CDR3: TGTGCCAGTAGTAGAGAGAGGGAGACCCAGTACTTC. Translation gives CASSRERETQYF. The variable domain in full, completed from reference TRBV19 and TRBJ2-5, reads DGGITQSPKYLFRKEGQNVTLSCEQNLNHDAMYWYRQDPGQGLRLIYYSQIVNDFQKGDIAEGYSVSREKKESFPLTVTSAQKNPTAFYLCASSRERETQYFGPGTRLLVL.

The rearrangement uses TRBV28 and TRBJ2-7; TRBD2 agrees at 8 bases. The trim removed 2 bases at V and 1 base at J, leaving 13 bases unmatched. Germline V gives CDR1 MDHEN, CDR2 SYDVKM. This CDR3 contains 18 residues. The CDR3 bases are TGTGCCAGCAGTTTAGTCCTAACTAGCGGACTCCGTTCCTACGAGCAGTACTTC. Encoded protein: CASSLVLTSGLRSYEQYF.

This rearrangement joins TRBV6-1 to TRBJ2-5; the match to TRBD2 covers 14 bases. Germline CDR1 MNHNS, CDR2 SASEGT. V dropped 4 bases and J dropped 5; count of bases not matched to a gene: 12. CDR3 length: 18 residues. The CDR3 DNA reads as TGTGCCAGCAGTGGTGGACTAGCGGGGGGACGGGTAATTGAGACCCAGTACTTC. Amino acid sequence: CASSGGLAGGRVIETQYF.

The J gene is TRBJ2-7, the V gene TRBV11-3; TRBD2 matches at 8 bases. With V trimmed by 3 bases and J by 0 bases, 4 bases remained unmatched. Germline V gives CDR1 SGHNT, CDR2 YENEEA. This CDR3 is 15 amino acids long. In nucleotides, the CDR3 is TGTGCCAGCAGCTTTACCAGCGGGAGCTCCTACGAGCAGTACTTC. Translated, it gives CASSFTSGSSYEQYF.